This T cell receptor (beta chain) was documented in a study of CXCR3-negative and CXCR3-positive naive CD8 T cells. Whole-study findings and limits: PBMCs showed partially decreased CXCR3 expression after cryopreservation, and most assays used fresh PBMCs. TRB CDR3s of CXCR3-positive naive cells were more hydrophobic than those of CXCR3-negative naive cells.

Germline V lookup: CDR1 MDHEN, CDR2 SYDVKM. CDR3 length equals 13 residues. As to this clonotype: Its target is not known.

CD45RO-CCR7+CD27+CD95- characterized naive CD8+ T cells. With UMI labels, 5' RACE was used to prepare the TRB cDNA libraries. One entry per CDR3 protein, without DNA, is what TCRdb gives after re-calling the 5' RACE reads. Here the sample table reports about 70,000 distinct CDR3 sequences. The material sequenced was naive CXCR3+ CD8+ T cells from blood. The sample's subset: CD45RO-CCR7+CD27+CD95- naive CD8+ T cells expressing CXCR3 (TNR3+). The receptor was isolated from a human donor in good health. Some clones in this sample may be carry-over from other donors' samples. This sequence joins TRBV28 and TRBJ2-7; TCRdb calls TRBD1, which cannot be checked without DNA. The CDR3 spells CASNPGSSYEQYF. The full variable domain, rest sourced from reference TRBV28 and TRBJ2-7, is DVKVTQSSRYLVKRTGEKVFLECVQDMDHENMFWYRQDPGLGLRLIYFSYDVKMKEKGDIPEGYSVSREKKERFSLILESASTNQTSMYLCASNPGSSYEQYFGPGTRLTVT.